The 8 T cell receptor beta chains listed next were all sequenced from one sample in a study of cytomegalovirus exposure and HLA in healthy donors. PCR involved 60 Vbeta and 13 Jbeta primers. Sequencing used immunoSEQ multiplex PCR; TCRdb keeps in-frame clones, though not all of them. The sample includes 85,000 to 130,000 clones, roughly 80% of them seen just once. Input material: PBMCs. The receptor set was obtained from a woman between 40 and 55 years old in good health and CMV-seronegative.

This clone was observed once. A read error may produce the germline difference seen at one junction end. The rearrangement joins TRBV7-9 to TRBJ1-4; 9 bases line up with TRBD1. This CDR3 has 17 amino acids. Germline V gives CDR1 SEHNR, CDR2 FQNEAQ (reference sequence). CDR3 sequence (DNA): TGTTCCAGCAGCCTACCACAGGGGGCTACAACAAATGAAAAACTGTTTTTT. As protein: CSSSLPQGATTNEKLFF.

The chain has TRBV6-5 and TRBJ2-1, with 9 bases that match TRBD2. CDR1 and CDR2 (germline): MNHEY, SVGAGI. The CDR3 contains 15 residues. The trim removed 5 bases at V and 7 bases at J, leaving 9 bases unmatched. The DNA for the CDR3 is TGTGCCAGCAGTCCTTGGGCGGGAGGGAATAATGAGCAGTTCTTC. It translates to CASSPWAGGNNEQFF.

This clone was found a few times. The chain joins TRBV6-5 to TRBJ2-1; D is perhaps TRBD1 (7 bases). The CDR3 contains 15 residues. The ends were cut back, 6 bases at V and 7 bases at J, with 19 bases in the middle. CDR1 MNHEY and CDR2 SVGAGI come from the germline V gene. The DNA for the CDR3 is TGTGCCAGCAGGTTCCGTGACAGGGACTTTAATGAGCAGTTCTTC. Translation gives CASRFRDRDFNEQFF.

The genes are TRBV2 and TRBJ2-7, with D possibly matching TRBD2 (6 bases). The CDR3 contains 14 residues. V dropped 1 base and J dropped 2 bases, with 9 bases sitting between them. Germline V gene data show CDR1 as SNHLY and CDR2 as FYNNEI. CDR3 sequence: CASSEGTTTYEQYF. CDR3 DNA: TGTGCCAGCAGTGAAGGGACTACGACCTACGAGCAGTACTTC.

In the case of this clone: One end of the junction fails to match germline, which may point to a read error. The CDR3 region has the DNA TGTGCTAGCAGCTTCGGGGGGGAAGAGACCCAGTACTTC. It translates to CASSFGGEETQYF. The chain has TRBV7-7 and TRBJ2-5, with TRBD2 matching over 8 bases. CDR1 SSHAT and CDR2 FNYEAQ come from the germline V gene (reference sequence). The CDR3 consists of 13 residues.

The chain employs TRBV29-1 and TRBJ2-1; 12 nucleotides match TRBD2. Per the germline V gene, CDR1 is SQVTM and CDR2 is ANQGSEA. The V gene end was trimmed by 8 bases and the J gene end by 7 bases; junction bases not matched to a gene: 12. CDR3 length: 15 amino acids. CDR3 residues: CSTGGGLAGLNEQFF. CDR3 nucleotide sequence: TGCAGCACGGGAGGTGGACTAGCGGGATTGAATGAGCAGTTCTTC.

J is TRBJ2-5 and V is TRBV28; D unclear. The J call may be incorrect, as the DNA end agrees better with TRBJ2-7. The CDR3 length is 12 residues. Per germline, CDR1 MDHEN and CDR2 SYDVKM. CDR3 protein: CASSLWSNEQYF. CDR3 coding DNA: TGTGCCAGCAGTTTATGGTCCAACGAGCAGTACTTC.

Comments on this clone: One end of the junction is discordant with germline, which a read error may explain. The gene calls are TRBV7-9 and TRBJ2-7; 7 bases map to TRBD1. The length of the CDR3 is 14 residues. Germline V gives CDR1 SEHNR, CDR2 FQNEAQ (reference sequence). The CDR3 region is CSSSLVTGNDEQYF. For the CDR3, the DNA is TGTTCCAGCAGCTTAGTGACAGGGAACGACGAGCAGTACTTC.